This T cell receptor (beta chain) originates from a study of control samples from healthy donors and cancer patients. This table comes from immunoSEQ multiplex PCR, and its TCRdb copy is limited to in-frame clones, with some not included. Of 90,000 to 100,000 clones in the sample, 79% are singletons; the top ten hold about 11%. The V end was cut by 5 bases, the J end by 4 bases, with 14 bases between. CDR3 length equals 14 residues. Germline lookup yields CDR1 SGHTA and CDR2 FQGNSA. The chain couples TRBV7-2 to TRBJ1-2, with D possibly matching TRBD1 (5 bases). Material for sequencing was blood. This clonotype was sampled from a woman aged 25 to 39 in good health. The CDR3 spells CASSPLIGGYGYTF. The CDR3 DNA sequence: TGTGCCAGCAGCCCTCTCATCGGGGGCTATGGCTACACCTTC.